Listed below are T cell receptor beta chains from one sample, sequenced in a study of blood T cell repertoires in COVID-19. TCRdb keeps only in-frame clones here, not all; method: immunoSEQ multiplex PCR. The repertoire holds approximately 200,000 clones, with around nine tenths as singletons. The specimen sequenced was peripheral blood. These receptors all come from a woman in her fifties or sixties with acute or convalescent COVID-19. Both conserved end residues are part of each CDR3. D genes are given only for firm matches. Clone size is given for some rows only: seen once, a few or many times, or a class if the clone is expanded.

DNA	CDR3	size	V	J	D
TGTGCCAGCAGCCTAAGGACAGGGGGGCAGTTCTTC	CASSLRTGGQFF	-	TRBV3-1/TRBV3-2	TRBJ2-1	TRBD1
TGTGCCAGCAGCTCTAACTCCCAGGGGAACACAGATACGCAGTATTTT	CASSSNSQGNTDTQYF	-	TRBV7-2	TRBJ2-3	-
TGTGCCAGCAGTTACTCGGCGGGGTTCACAGATACGCAGTATTTT	CASSYSAGFTDTQYF	once	TRBV6-2/TRBV6-3	TRBJ2-3	-
TGTGCCTGGAGTGTAAGACAGGGGTTATATGAAAAACTGTTTTTT	CAWSVRQGLYEKLFF	-	TRBV30	TRBJ1-4	TRBD1
TGTGCCAGCAGCTCAAACAGGGTCTTGGCTGGAAACACCATATATTTT	CASSSNRVLAGNTIYF	-	TRBV7-8	TRBJ1-3	-
TGTGCCAGCAGGGGGGAGGTTGGAAACACCATATATTTT	CASRGEVGNTIYF	-	TRBV12-3/TRBV12-4	TRBJ1-3	-
TGTGCCAGCAGCCTAGCCGGGACTAGTGCCTACAATGAGCAGTTCTTC	CASSLAGTSAYNEQFF	few	TRBV9	TRBJ2-1	TRBD2
TGTGCCAGCAGCCAAGGCGCCAGGGGGAATGAAAAACTGTTTTTT	CASSQGARGNEKLFF	once	TRBV3-1/TRBV3-2	TRBJ1-4	TRBD1
TGTGCCAGCAGGAGGGGGGGGCTGAACACTGAAGCTTTCTTT	CASRRGGLNTEAFF	-	TRBV27	TRBJ1-1	-
TGTGCCAGCAGTTACGCGTATGACAGGGCTTATGGCTACACCTTC	CASSYAYDRAYGYTF	-	TRBV6-5	TRBJ1-2	TRBD1
TGTGCCAGCAGTCCACGACAGGGCGGTGCGGGAAATCAGCCCCAGCATTTT	CASSPRQGGAGNQPQHF	-	TRBV6-2/TRBV6-3	TRBJ1-5	TRBD1
TGTGCCAGCAGCTTAGTCCGGGAAAAACTGTTTTTT	CASSLVREKLFF	-	TRBV7-9	TRBJ1-4	-
TGCGCCAGCAGCGCTACAGCGAACACTGAAGCTTTCTTT	CASSATANTEAFF	-	TRBV5-1	TRBJ1-1	-
TGTGCCAGCTCACCGACGGGACAGCTTACAACTGAAGCTTTCTTT	CASSPTGQLTTEAFF	-	TRBV18	TRBJ1-1	TRBD1
TGCGCCAGCAGCCTTACGGGACTAGCGGGCACAGGTGGGGAGACCCAGTACTTC	CASSLTGLAGTGGETQYF	-	TRBV5-1	TRBJ2-5	TRBD2
TGTGCCACCAGCAGAGACCCCCGGGACAGAAGCAATCAGCCCCAGCATTTT	CATSRDPRDRSNQPQHF	few	TRBV15	TRBJ1-5	TRBD1
TGTGCCAGCACGAGGGGCACAGATACGCAGTATTTT	CASTRGTDTQYF	-	TRBV6-5	TRBJ2-3	-
TGTGCCAGCAGCCAAGGGTGGGGCCAGGGTAGAGGTGGCTACACCTTC	CASSQGWGQGRGGYTF	-	TRBV4-2	TRBJ1-2	-
TGTGCCAGCAGTTTCGCGACCGGGACTAGCGCCAATGAGCAGTTCTTC	CASSFATGTSANEQFF	-	TRBV27	TRBJ2-1	TRBD2
TGCAGTGCTAGTGGTGGGGCCACAGATACGCAGTATTTT	CSASGGATDTQYF	-	TRBV20-1	TRBJ2-3	-
TGCAGCGTTCCTGGGACAGGGGACGGCTACACCTTC	CSVPGTGDGYTF	-	TRBV29-1	TRBJ1-2	TRBD1
TGTGCCAGTAGTATTGTGAGGACTAGCGGAATTGAGTCCTACGAGCAGTACTTC	CASSIVRTSGIESYEQYF	-	TRBV19	TRBJ2-7	TRBD2
TGTGCCAGCCGGCAGGGGGTTGCTGGAAACACCATATATTTT	CASRQGVAGNTIYF	-	TRBV6-6	TRBJ1-3	TRBD1
TGTGCCAGCAGTTACAGGGGGCTGATAAACACTGAAGCTTTCTTT	CASSYRGLINTEAFF	-	TRBV6-5	TRBJ1-1	TRBD1
TGTGCCAGCAGCACAAAAAGCCGCTCCGAGGGTACTGAAGCTTTCTTT	CASSTKSRSEGTEAFF	-	TRBV5-4	TRBJ1-1	-
TGTGCCACCAGCAGAGAGGCACGCAATGAGCAGTTCTTC	CATSREARNEQFF	-	TRBV15	TRBJ2-1	-
TGTGCCAGCAGCTTAGTGGCTAGCGGCAGCTCCTACAATGAGCAGTTCTTC	CASSLVASGSSYNEQFF	-	TRBV7-2	TRBJ2-1	TRBD2
TGTGCCAGCAGTTACTCGAAACAGGGGGCGAGGAGGCAAGAGACCCAGTACTTC	CASSYSKQGARRQETQYF	-	TRBV6-2/TRBV6-3	TRBJ2-5	TRBD1
TGCGCCAGCAGCCAAGGGGGAGGGGCTGGGGCCAACGTCCTGACTTTC	CASSQGGGAGANVLTF	-	TRBV4-1	TRBJ2-6	TRBD2
TGTGCCAGCAGCACCGACAGGGCCCGCGGCACTGAAGCTTTCTTT	CASSTDRARGTEAFF	-	TRBV11-2	TRBJ1-1	TRBD1
TGTGCCAGCAGCCAAAGGGCTTTCGGACAGTCATACAATGAGCAGTTCTTC	CASSQRAFGQSYNEQFF	-	TRBV14	TRBJ2-1	-
TGTGCCAGCAGTGTTCTGCAGGGGGTCAATCAGCCCCAGCATTTT	CASSVLQGVNQPQHF	-	TRBV2	TRBJ1-5	TRBD1
TGTGCCAGCAGCCAAGGATACAGCTACAATGAGCAGTTCTTC	CASSQGYSYNEQFF	-	TRBV3-1/TRBV3-2	TRBJ2-1	-
TGTGCCAGTAGTATCACCGGGGTGAACACTGAAGCTTTCTTT	CASSITGVNTEAFF	-	TRBV19	TRBJ1-1	-
TGTGCCAGCTCAACAGGACAGGGAAGGGTAGAGGGCTACACCTTC	CASSTGQGRVEGYTF	few	TRBV18	TRBJ1-2	TRBD1
TGTGCCAGCAGCCTTCAGGCAGGTCAAGAGACCCAGTACTTC	CASSLQAGQETQYF	-	TRBV9	TRBJ2-5	-
TGTGCCAGCAGACAGGATGAGAGATGGGAAAAACTGTTTTTT	CASRQDERWEKLFF	once	TRBV28	TRBJ1-4	-
TGTGCCAGCAGCTTAGCGGGAGTCACAGATACGCAGTATTTT	CASSLAGVTDTQYF	-	TRBV7-9	TRBJ2-3	-
TGCGCCAGCAGCCCTCATGCTAGCGGGGGCTCCTACGAGCAGTACTTC	CASSPHASGGSYEQYF	-	TRBV4-1	TRBJ2-7	TRBD2
TGTGCCAGCAGCCAAGTGAGGGGGGGCGGTGGGGAGACCCAGTACTTC	CASSQVRGGGGETQYF	-	TRBV3-1/TRBV3-2	TRBJ2-5	-
TGTGCCAGCAGTTCTCCCTCCAGGGACTACTATGGCTACACCTTC	CASSSPSRDYYGYTF	-	TRBV6-5	TRBJ1-2	-
TGCGCCAGCAGTGAGGGGACAGGGGAATCACCCCTCCACTTT	CASSEGTGESPLHF	-	TRBV10-1	TRBJ1-6	TRBD1
TGTGCCACCAGTGACTCCGGGACAGATACGCAGTATTTT	CATSDSGTDTQYF	-	TRBV24-1	TRBJ2-3	-
TGTGCCAGCAGGCAGGGGGCAAATGGCTACACCTTC	CASRQGANGYTF	-	TRBV27	TRBJ1-2	TRBD1
TGTGCCAGCAGCTTGGCGGGAGGCGGCTATAATGAGCAGTTCTTC	CASSLAGGGYNEQFF	-	TRBV5-4	TRBJ2-1	TRBD2
TGTGCCAGCGCGCCCCAACCGAACACTGAAGCTTTCTTT	CASAPQPNTEAFF	-	TRBV14	TRBJ1-1	-
TGTGCCAGCAGCAGCTTCGGACTAGCGGGAGGTGCTAGCACAGATACGCAGTATTTT	CASSSFGLAGGASTDTQYF	-	TRBV3-1/TRBV3-2	TRBJ2-3	TRBD2
TGTGCCAGTAGTATAGGTAGCGGGGGATACGAGCAGTACTTC	CASSIGSGGYEQYF	-	TRBV19	TRBJ2-7	TRBD2
TGCGCCAGCAGCTCCGACTATGGCTACACCTTC	CASSSDYGYTF	-	TRBV5-1	TRBJ1-2	-
TGCGCCAGCAGTAGAGACTACACAGATACGCAGTATTTT	CASSRDYTDTQYF	-	TRBV10-1	TRBJ2-3	-
TGTGCCAGCAGTTCCGCGACTAGCGGGAGGGCTGGAGATACGCAGTATTTT	CASSSATSGRAGDTQYF	-	TRBV25-1	TRBJ2-3	TRBD2
TGCGCCAGCAGCTTAGGGACAGGGGCCGGCTACACCTTC	CASSLGTGAGYTF	-	TRBV5-1	TRBJ1-2	TRBD1
TGTGCCAGCTCACCACTCCAGGACACCCCAGCGAGCTTT	CASSPLQDTPASF	-	TRBV18	TRBJ1-1	-
TGTGCCTGGAGATGGAACAGGGCCCTTAACTATGGCTACACCTTC	CAWRWNRALNYGYTF	-	TRBV30	TRBJ1-2	-
TGTGCCAGCAGCTTAGTCGGAGCGGGGGGTACAGATACGCAGTATTTT	CASSLVGAGGTDTQYF	-	TRBV11-2	TRBJ2-3	TRBD2